Shown below are 17 T cell receptor beta chains from a single sample sequenced in a study of blood T cells in healthy people across ages (dated by TCRdb to between 2015 and 2016). Libraries were prepared through 5' RACE. The run used an Illumina HiSeq 2500. A second PCR of 7 to 11 cycles was performed with a sample-barcoded 5' primer and a J-beta primer mix. The public sequencing data were trimmed at Q25 with fastp and processed into clonotypes with MiXCR by TCRdb, which kept only in-frame beta chains. Rows with a matching CDR3 protein are joined into one entry that keeps the most common DNA and genes. The sample table holds some 1.5 million distinct CDR3 sequences, of which approximately 39% were seen once. The ten largest clonotypes hold 4% of the sample. Sequencing was performed on blood. The receptors were gathered from a woman younger than 30 in good health.

The rearrangement uses TRBV2 and TRBJ1-2; no reliable D call. The length of the CDR3 is 13 residues. CDR1 and CDR2 from the germline V gene are SNHLY and FYNNEI. Between the trimmed V and J ends, which lost 1 base and 3 bases, there was a span of 6 bases. In DNA, the CDR3 is TGTGCCAGCAGTGAAGGGCAGGACTATGGCTACACCTTC. Translated: CASSEGQDYGYTF.

This clonotype showed up just a few times. The chain employs TRBV27 and TRBJ2-3, with TRBD2 matching 14 bases. V lost 6 bases and J lost 2; bases outside the gene matches: 4. Germline V gene lookup returns CDR1 MNHEY and CDR2 SMNVEV (reference sequence). CDR3 length: 16 amino acids. CDR3 DNA sequence: TGTGCCAGCAGCCGACTAGCGGGAGGGACCACAGATACGCAGTATTTT. This gives the protein CASSRLAGGTTDTQYF.

The chain uses TRBV12-3 or TRBV12-4 and TRBJ2-7; TRBD1 is a possible D gene (6 bases). CDR3 length equals 15 residues. V was shortened by 6 bases and J by 3 bases, with 18 bases between the two germline ends. The CDR3 loop is CASRSDRRSFYEQYF. For the CDR3, the DNA is TGTGCCAGCAGATCCGACAGGCGGTCGTTCTACGAGCAGTACTTC.

CDR3 in amino acids: CASSSTWEVYGYTF. In DNA form, the CDR3 reads TGTGCCAGCAGTTCGACCTGGGAGGTTTATGGCTACACCTTC. The V and J genes are TRBV6-5 and TRBJ1-2; no firm D call. CDR3 length: 14 amino acids. Looked up from germline, CDR1 is MNHEY and CDR2 is SVGAGI. V was clipped by 4 bases and J by 5 bases, with 14 bases between them.

The chain recombines TRBV6-6 with TRBJ2-4, with D possibly TRBD1 on 6 matching bases. Germline V gene lookup returns CDR1 MNHNY and CDR2 SVGAGI (reference sequence). Trimming shortened V by 0 bases and J by 9 bases, and 12 bases separated the two germline ends. The CDR3 loop spans 14 amino acids. The CDR3 here is CASSYSDRFPIQYF. The CDR3 nucleotides are TGTGCCAGCAGTTACTCCGACAGGTTCCCCATTCAGTACTTC.

V usage is TRBV4-3 and J usage is TRBJ2-5, with TRBD1 as a possible D gene (5 bases). The J call may be faulty, since TRBJ2-7 better matches the DNA end. This CDR3 comprises 14 residues. Germline loops: CDR1 LGHNA, CDR2 YSLEER. CDR3 residues: CASSQEGRAGEQYF. The DNA of the CDR3 is TGCGCCAGCAGCCAAGAAGGCAGGGCAGGCGAGCAGTACTTC.

The chain recombines TRBV12-3 or TRBV12-4 with TRBJ2-1, with 7 nucleotides matching TRBD2. The V segment lost 11 bases and the J segment 1 base; nucleotides outside the gene matches: 5. This CDR3 is 13 amino acids long. The CDR3 loop reads CAASRGSYNEQFF. DNA of the CDR3: TGTGCCGCTTCGCGGGGGTCCTACAATGAGCAGTTCTTC.

This clonotype was counted a few times. The chain joins TRBV9 to TRBJ1-4; 8 bases fit TRBD1. The germline V gene encodes CDR1 SGDLS and CDR2 YYNGEE. The V gene end was trimmed by 2 bases and the J gene end by 8 bases; junction bases not matched to a gene: 11. The CDR3 runs 16 residues. The CDR3 region is CASSVGRGRVVEKLFF. The DNA for the CDR3 is TGTGCCAGCAGCGTGGGCAGGGGGCGCGTAGTAGAAAAACTGTTTTTT.

This clonotype was detected a few times. The chain recombines TRBV30 with TRBJ1-5; 8 bases map to TRBD1. CDR1 is GTSNPN and CDR2 is SVGIG in the germline V gene (reference sequence). The CDR3 sequence is 16 residues long. Trimming at V came to 5 bases and at J to 2 bases, leaving 11 bases not matched to a gene. The CDR3 DNA follows: TGTGCCTGGTCTTCGGACAGGGCGAGTGGCAATCAGCCCCAGCATTTT. Protein sequence: CAWSSDRASGNQPQHF.

V and J are TRBV30 and TRBJ1-1; 7 nucleotides line up with TRBD1. The germline V gene has CDR1 GTSNPN and CDR2 SVGIG (reference sequence). V trimming: 5 bases; J trimming: 1 base; junction bases outside the gene matches: 4. This CDR3 has 13 amino acids. The DNA for the CDR3 is TGTGCCTGGGGACAGGTCCCGAACACTGAAGCTTTCTTT. It is translated as CAWGQVPNTEAFF.

Only a few counts were recorded for this clonotype. The rearrangement joins TRBV6-1 to TRBJ1-6; D unresolved. V dropped 4 bases and J dropped 8 bases, with 12 bases sitting between them. The germline V gene has CDR1 MNHNS and CDR2 SASEGT. The CDR3 sequence is 14 residues long. Written as DNA, the CDR3 is TGTGCCAGCAGTGGCCTCTTGGGGTATTCACCCCTCCACTTT. This codes for CASSGLLGYSPLHF.

The chain employs TRBV28 and TRBJ1-2, with 7 bases identical to TRBD1. Germline trimming cut 6 bases from V and 8 bases from J; bases unmatched to any gene: 15. The CDR3 loop spans 15 amino acids. CDR1 and CDR2 from the germline V gene are MDHEN and SYDVKM. DNA of the CDR3: TGTGCCAGCAGCCCCCGGGACAGACCTTGGATGGGCTACACCTTC. Amino acids: CASSPRDRPWMGYTF.

This clonotype was detected a few times. The CDR3 loop is CAIGRGISTDTQYF. Written as DNA, the CDR3 is TGTGCCATCGGGCGGGGGATTTCCACAGATACGCAGTATTTT. This chain links TRBV10-3 with TRBJ2-3, with TRBD2 identical over 7 bases. This CDR3 is built from 14 residues. J lost 2 bases, V lost 8 bases, and 7 bases had no gene match. Germline CDR1 reads ENHRY; CDR2 reads SYGVKD.

J is TRBJ1-2 and V is TRBV27, with 8 positions matching TRBD1. The CDR3 has 15 residues. Germline-derived CDR1 and CDR2 are MNHEY and SMNVEV (reference sequence). With V trimmed by 8 bases and J by 7 bases, 15 bases remained unmatched. The CDR3 DNA sequence: TGTGCCAGCGATGCACCGGGACAGGTTTGCTGTGGCTACACCTTC. It encodes CASDAPGQVCCGYTF.

This clonotype was seen a handful of times. The chain has TRBV29-1 and TRBJ1-2, with no clear D. The V end lost 3 bases, the J end lost 6 bases, and 8 bases lay between the germline ends. The CDR3 has 11 amino acids. Germline CDR1 reads SQVTM; CDR2 reads ANQGSEA. The CDR3 spells CSVDRGHGYTF. The DNA of the CDR3 is TGCAGCGTTGACAGAGGCCATGGCTACACCTTC. The complete variable domain, with remaining parts taken from reference TRBV29-1 and TRBJ1-2, reads SAVISQKPSRDICQRGTSLTIQCQVDSQVTMMFWYRQQPGQSLTLIATANQGSEATYESGFVIDKFPISRPNLTFSTLTVSNMSPEDSSIYLCSVDRGHGYTFGSGTRLTVV.

This clonotype was detected a few times. The J gene is TRBJ1-4, the V gene TRBV7-9; 8 nucleotides align to TRBD1. The germline V gene has CDR1 SEHNR and CDR2 FQNEAQ (reference sequence). The J segment lost 5 bases and the V segment lost 6 bases, leaving 8 bases of the junction unmatched. This CDR3 has 15 residues. The CDR3 here is CASSSRGQGNEKLFF. DNA of the CDR3: TGTGCCAGCAGTTCTCGAGGACAGGGCAATGAAAAACTGTTTTTT.

This chain joins TRBV20-1 and TRBJ1-2; no firm D call. V was cut by 0 bases and J by 7 bases, with 12 bases left in between. Germline lookup yields CDR1 DFQATT and CDR2 SNEGSKA (reference sequence). There are 13 residues in the CDR3. The CDR3 nucleotides read TGCAGTGCTAGAGATCGCCCCCAGCCTGGCTACACCTTC. Protein: CSARDRPQPGYTF.